The 23 T cell receptor beta chains in this list originate from one sample, sequenced in a study of blood T cell repertoires in COVID-19. Repertoires were generated with immunoSEQ multiplex PCR, while TCRdb's copy carries only in-frame clones and drops some. This sample has fewer than 500,000 clones; about 90% occur once, and the top ten carry approximately 1.2%. The sample comprised PBMCs or T cells enriched from blood (not recorded which). The receptors come from a man aged 25 to 45 who had recovered from COVID-19.

This chain uses TRBV30 with TRBJ1-1; tentative D call: TRBD1 (5 bases). This CDR3 region has 11 residues. Germline V gene data show CDR1 as GTSNPN and CDR2 as SVGIG (reference sequence). Between the trimmed V and J ends, which lost 1 base and 11 bases, there was a span of 11 bases. The CDR3 nucleotides are TGTGCCTGGAGTGAGGGGTCAACCGCTTTCTTT. The encoded protein is CAWSEGSTAFF. The whole variable domain, filled in from reference TRBV30 and TRBJ1-1, reads SQTIHQWPATLVQPVGSPLSLECTVEGTSNPNLYWYRQAAGRGLQLLFYSVGIGQISSEVPQNLSASRPQDRQFILSSKKLLLSDSGFYLCAWSEGSTAFFGQGTRLTVV.

The rearrangement uses TRBV11-3 and TRBJ1-1; D remains ambiguous. The CDR3 covers 14 residues. Germline lookup yields CDR1 SGHNT and CDR2 YENEEA. V lost 5 bases to trimming and J lost 4 bases, with 14 bases between them. The CDR3 sequence is CASSPLELFTEAFF. The CDR3 coding sequence is TGTGCCAGCAGCCCCCTTGAGCTCTTCACTGAAGCTTTCTTT.

The chain links TRBV19 to TRBJ1-1, with TRBD1 matching 9 bases. CDR1 LNHDA and CDR2 SQIVND come from the germline V gene (reference sequence). V shed 8 bases and J 5 bases; nucleotides not matched to a gene: 9. The CDR3 is 14 amino acids. CDR3 nucleotides: TGTGCCAGTGCGGATGGGACAGGGAGGACTGAAGCTTTCTTT. Its protein product is CASADGTGRTEAFF.

This chain joins TRBV2 and TRBJ2-7; TRBD2 agrees at 10 bases. The CDR3 sequence is 18 residues long. V lost 6 bases, J lost 6 bases, and 20 bases stayed unmatched. Germline CDR1 and CDR2: SNHLY and FYNNEI. CDR3 bases: TGTGCCAGCAGCCTTTTCAGCGGGACTAGCGCCCCAGGGAGCGAGCAGTACTTC. It is translated as CASSLFSGTSAPGSEQYF.

The V call is TRBV6-6, the J call TRBJ1-1; D gene uncertain. CDR3 length equals 13 residues. V was clipped by 0 bases and J by 10 bases, with 12 bases between them. In germline, CDR1 is MNHNY, CDR2 SVGAGI (reference sequence). In DNA form, the CDR3 reads TGTGCCAGCAGTTACTCCCCACTTCTCGGAGCTTTCTTT. Its protein is CASSYSPLLGAFF.

The chain combines TRBV9 with TRBJ2-2; 13 bases align to TRBD2. The V gene's germline CDR1 is SGDLS and CDR2 YYNGEE. There are 19 residues in the CDR3. Trimming cost V 4 bases and J 3 bases; bases outside gene matches: 12. This CDR3 reads CASSLPGGLAGVYTGELFF. CDR3 DNA sequence: TGTGCCAGCAGCCTCCCAGGCGGACTAGCGGGGGTTTACACCGGGGAGCTGTTTTTT.

This clone has only one observation. The sample holds other DNA sequences that translate to the same CDR3. V gene TRBV18 combines with J gene TRBJ1-1, with a weak D call TRBD1 (5 bases). The germline V and J ends were trimmed by 2 bases and 3 bases, with 10 bases remaining between them. The CDR3 runs 14 residues. Germline V gives CDR1 KGHSH, CDR2 LQKENI. Here the CDR3 reads CASSPGRGDTEAFF. Here the CDR3 DNA reads TGTGCCAGCTCACCAGGTCGGGGGGACACTGAAGCTTTCTTT.

The V call is TRBV5-6, the J call TRBJ1-1, with 11 bases aligning to TRBD1. The CDR3 consists of 15 residues. With 1 base clipped from V and 4 bases from J, the junction kept 3 bases outside the gene matches. CDR1 is SGHDT, CDR2 YYEEEE, per germline. The CDR3 bases are TGTGCCAGCAGCTTGCCCGGACAGGGGGCCACTGAAGCTTTCTTT. This codes for CASSLPGQGATEAFF.

This chain connects TRBV29-1 to TRBJ2-5, with TRBD2 matching over 10 bases. V shed 4 bases, J shed 7 bases, and the junction held 18 bases outside the gene matches. CDR3 length: 17 residues. Germline CDR1 reads SQVTM; CDR2 reads ANQGSEA. DNA for the CDR3: TGCAGCGTTGTGGAGATGTTAGGACTAGCGGCTGGGGTGACCCAGTACTTC. Its translation is CSVVEMLGLAAGVTQYF. Drawing the rest from reference TRBV29-1 and TRBJ2-5, the complete variable domain is SAVISQKPSRDICQRGTSLTIQCQVDSQVTMMFWYRQQPGQSLTLIATANQGSEATYESGFVIDKFPISRPNLTFSTLTVSNMSPEDSSIYLCSVVEMLGLAAGVTQYFGPGTRLLVL.

The chain is built from TRBV30 and TRBJ1-5; D might be TRBD1 (6 bases). This CDR3 contains 14 residues. From germline, CDR1 is GTSNPN and CDR2 SVGIG (reference sequence). V was pared by 4 bases and J by 3 bases, with 13 bases between. CDR3 region: CAWTPGTNNQPQHF. CDR3 sequence (DNA): TGTGCCTGGACCCCCGGGACAAACAATCAGCCCCAGCATTTT.

This chain uses TRBV5-1 with TRBJ2-3; possible D gene TRBD2, 5 bases. V was pared by 2 bases and J by 6 bases, with 19 bases between. The CDR3 contains 16 residues. Germline assignment: CDR1 SGHRS and CDR2 YFSETQ. The CDR3 region is CASSLIGDKTTDTQYF. The CDR3 region has the DNA TGCGCCAGCAGCTTAATCGGGGATAAAACGACCGATACGCAGTATTTT.

The chain uses TRBV6-5 and TRBJ2-7; tentatively, D is TRBD1 (6 bases). Trimming removed 7 bases at V and 1 base at J, with 14 bases between. This CDR3 has 14 amino acids. CDR1 is MNHEY, CDR2 SVGAGI, per germline. The CDR3 nucleotides read TGTGCCAGCAAAAAGGGACACCAGTCCTACGAGCAGTACTTC. The encoded protein is CASKKGHQSYEQYF.

This clone was counted between two and nine times. The chain employs TRBV27 and TRBJ1-2, with D tentatively TRBD1 (6 bases). With 4 bases removed from V and 2 bases from J, the gap between germline ends came to 17 bases. The germline gives CDR1 MNHEY, CDR2 SMNVEV (reference sequence). The CDR3 totals 16 residues. The CDR3 here is CASSYSQGISNYGYTF. CDR3 in DNA: TGTGCCAGCAGTTATTCCCAGGGGATTTCCAACTATGGCTACACCTTC.

This chain joins TRBV30 and TRBJ2-1; 8 bases align to TRBD1. Losses at the gene ends were 1 base for V and 8 bases for J; bases not matched to a gene: 10. The CDR3 extends over 15 amino acids. Germline V CDR1 and CDR2: GTSNPN, SVGIG (reference sequence). The DNA for the CDR3 is TGTGCCTGGAGTGGGGCAGGGGGCCAAGGGTATGAGCAGTTCTTC. It specifies CAWSGAGGQGYEQFF.

V and J are TRBV2 and TRBJ2-7; TRBD1 matches 12 bases. Unmatched junction bases numbered 10, after V lost 6 bases and J lost 7 bases. The CDR3 spans 15 residues. Germline CDR1 reads SNHLY; CDR2 reads FYNNEI. The CDR3 sequence is CASRLPGQGAREQYF. The CDR3 coding sequence is TGTGCCAGCAGACTACCGGGACAGGGGGCTAGAGAGCAGTACTTC.

This chain joins TRBV30 and TRBJ1-2; D possibly corresponds to TRBD1 (6 bases). In germline, CDR1 is GTSNPN, CDR2 SVGIG (reference sequence). The ends were cut back, 0 bases at V and 7 bases at J, with 12 bases in the middle. This CDR3 has 13 amino acids. In DNA, the CDR3 is TGTGCCTGGAGTGTACTGGGGGCTGGTGGCTACACCTTC. This encodes CAWSVLGAGGYTF.

The chain couples TRBV7-9 to TRBJ2-3; 7 bases map to TRBD1. Germline V CDR1 and CDR2: SEHNR, FQNEAQ (reference sequence). This CDR3 spans 15 amino acids. The ends lost 4 bases at V and 3 bases at J; junction bases unmatched: 7. The CDR3: CASSSNTGVTDTQYF. CDR3 sequence (DNA): TGTGCCAGCAGCTCAAATACAGGGGTGACAGATACGCAGTATTTT.

The V gene is TRBV12-5, the J gene TRBJ1-5; 10 bases are shared with TRBD1. The trim removed 6 bases at V and 6 bases at J, leaving 11 bases unmatched. The CDR3 has 16 amino acids. Germline CDR1 reads LGHNT; CDR2 reads FRNRAP. The DNA of the CDR3 is TGTGCTAGTGGCGAACGGGGGACAGGGGCCATTCAGCCCCAGCATTTT. This encodes CASGERGTGAIQPQHF.

The table lists this clone with a count of one. This chain connects TRBV29-1 to TRBJ2-5, with 11 nucleotides matching TRBD2. Germline CDR1 reads SQVTM; CDR2 reads ANQGSEA. J was trimmed by 7 bases and V by 7 bases; bases with no gene match: 14. The CDR3 is 15 residues long. CDR3 in DNA: TGCAGCGCCGAAGGACTAGCGGGCTTTGTAGGGACCCAGTACTTC. Residues: CSAEGLAGFVGTQYF.

This chain connects TRBV15 to TRBJ1-3, with D unresolved. The CDR3 covers 16 residues. Trimming removed 0 bases at V and 7 bases at J, with 16 bases between. Germline V CDR1 and CDR2: LNHNV, YYDKDF (reference sequence). The CDR3 sequence: CATSRDGPWRSNTIYF. The CDR3 region has the DNA TGTGCCACCAGCAGAGATGGCCCATGGCGGAGCAACACCATATATTTT.

The chain has TRBV11-3 and TRBJ1-1; D is ambiguous. CDR1 is SGHNT, CDR2 YENEEA, per germline. CDR3 size: 13 residues. Trimming removed 0 bases from V and 5 bases from J, with 7 bases in between. The chain's CDR3 is CASSLESVTEAFF. The CDR3 DNA follows: TGTGCCAGCAGCTTAGAGTCAGTTACTGAAGCTTTCTTT.

The V and J genes are TRBV3-1 (or the pseudogene TRBV3-2) and TRBJ2-1; 9 nucleotides match TRBD1. This CDR3 has 15 residues. Germline assignment: CDR1 LGHDT and CDR2 YNNKEL (reference sequence). The trim removed 1 base at V and 8 bases at J, leaving 6 bases unmatched. The CDR3 DNA reads TGTGCCAGCAGCCAAGGAACAGGGGGCATCGATGAGCAGTTCTTC. Protein sequence: CASSQGTGGIDEQFF.

This rearrangement joins TRBV27 to TRBJ1-1; D not resolved. The V gene lost 5 bases and the J gene lost 1 base, with 11 bases spanning the gap. This CDR3 contains 14 residues. CDR1 and CDR2 from the germline V gene are MNHEY and SMNVEV (reference sequence). This chain's CDR3 is CASSPNIKNTEAFF. The DNA of the CDR3 is TGTGCCAGCAGTCCCAACATTAAGAACACTGAAGCTTTCTTT.